The entry below gives a single T cell receptor (beta chain) sequence along with its context. Antigen specificity is unknown. PCR employed 60 Vbeta and 13 Jbeta primers. The data were produced by immunoSEQ multiplex PCR, yet TCRdb's version contains in-frame clones alone and is incomplete. The sample yields 150,000 to 180,000 clones, about 85% seen once. The sample belongs to a study of cytomegalovirus exposure and HLA in healthy donors. Study-wide results and caveats: Donors were assumed by presence/absence analyses to have roughly uniform sequencing depth. Productive status was seen about 90% or about 30% of the time for most TCR beta V segments in an earlier analysis. A missense variant in DCLRE1C was later tied to TCR beta V- and J-gene trimming.

Sequencing was carried out using PBMCs. This TCR came from a woman younger than 30 in good health and CMV-seronegative.

The CDR3 DNA reads TGTGCCAGCAGTTTTAAGTCGGCGACTAGGCATTTT. Encoded protein: CASSFKSATRHF. The chain combines TRBV28 with TRBJ1-5; D unresolved. This CDR3 has 12 amino acids. The germline CDR1 and CDR2 sequences are MDHEN and SYDVKM. V lost 3 bases, J lost 15 bases, and 15 bases lay in between.